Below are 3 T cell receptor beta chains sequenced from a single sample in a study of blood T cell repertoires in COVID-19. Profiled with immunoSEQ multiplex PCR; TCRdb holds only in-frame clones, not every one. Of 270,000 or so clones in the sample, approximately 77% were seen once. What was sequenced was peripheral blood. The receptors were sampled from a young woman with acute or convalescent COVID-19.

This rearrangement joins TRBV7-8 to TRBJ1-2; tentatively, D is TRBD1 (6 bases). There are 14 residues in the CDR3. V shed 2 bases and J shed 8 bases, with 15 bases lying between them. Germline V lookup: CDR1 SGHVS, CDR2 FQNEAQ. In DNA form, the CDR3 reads TGTGCCAGCAGCTTATCAACAGGGTCGTGGGGCTACACCTTC. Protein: CASSLSTGSWGYTF. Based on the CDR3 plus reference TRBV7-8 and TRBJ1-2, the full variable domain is GAGVSQSPRYKVAKRGQDVALRCDPISGHVSLFWYQQALGQGPEFLTYFQNEAQLDKSGLPSDRFFAERPEGSVSTLKIQRTQQEDSAVYLCASSLSTGSWGYTFGSGTRLTVV.

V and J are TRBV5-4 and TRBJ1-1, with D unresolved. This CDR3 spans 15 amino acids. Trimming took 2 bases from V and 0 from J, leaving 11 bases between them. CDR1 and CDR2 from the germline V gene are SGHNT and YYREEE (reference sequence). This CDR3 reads CASSLAPTLNTEAFF. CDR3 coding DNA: TGTGCCAGCAGCTTAGCGCCGACTTTGAACACTGAAGCTTTCTTT.

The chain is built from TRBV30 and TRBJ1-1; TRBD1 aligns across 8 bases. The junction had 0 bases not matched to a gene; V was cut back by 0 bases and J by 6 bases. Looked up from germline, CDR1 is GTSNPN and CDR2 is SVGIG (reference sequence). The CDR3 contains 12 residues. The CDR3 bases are TGTGCCTGGAGTGTACAGGGGGCTGAAGCTTTCTTT. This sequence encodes CAWSVQGAEAFF.